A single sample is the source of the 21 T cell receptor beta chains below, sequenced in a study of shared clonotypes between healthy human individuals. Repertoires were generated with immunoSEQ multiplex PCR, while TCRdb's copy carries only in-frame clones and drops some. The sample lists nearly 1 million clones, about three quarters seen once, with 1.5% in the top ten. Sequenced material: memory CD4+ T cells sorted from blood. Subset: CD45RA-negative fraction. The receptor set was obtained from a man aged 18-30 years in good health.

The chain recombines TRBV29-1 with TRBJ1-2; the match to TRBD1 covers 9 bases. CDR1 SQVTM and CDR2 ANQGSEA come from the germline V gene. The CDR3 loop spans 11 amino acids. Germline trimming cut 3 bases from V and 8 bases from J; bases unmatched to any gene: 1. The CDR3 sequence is CSVEGTGGYTF. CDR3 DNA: TGCAGCGTTGAGGGGACAGGGGGCTACACCTTC.

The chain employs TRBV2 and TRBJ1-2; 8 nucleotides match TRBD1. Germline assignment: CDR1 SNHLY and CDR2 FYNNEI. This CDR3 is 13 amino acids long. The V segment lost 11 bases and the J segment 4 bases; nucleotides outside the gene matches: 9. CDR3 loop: CAAGQGGVYGYTF. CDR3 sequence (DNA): TGTGCCGCCGGACAGGGAGGGGTCTATGGCTACACCTTC.

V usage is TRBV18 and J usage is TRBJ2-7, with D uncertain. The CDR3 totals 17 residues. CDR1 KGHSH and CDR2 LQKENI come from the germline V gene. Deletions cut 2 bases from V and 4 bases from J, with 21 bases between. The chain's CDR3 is CASSPFRSGQVSYEQYF. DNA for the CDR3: TGTGCCAGCTCACCATTCCGCTCCGGGCAGGTCAGTTACGAGCAGTACTTC. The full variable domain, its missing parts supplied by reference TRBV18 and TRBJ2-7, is NAGVMQNPRHLVRRRGQEARLRCSPMKGHSHVYWYRQLPEEGLKFMVYLQKENIIDESGMPKERFSAEFPKEGPSILRIQQVVRGDSAAYFCASSPFRSGQVSYEQYFGPGTRLTVT.

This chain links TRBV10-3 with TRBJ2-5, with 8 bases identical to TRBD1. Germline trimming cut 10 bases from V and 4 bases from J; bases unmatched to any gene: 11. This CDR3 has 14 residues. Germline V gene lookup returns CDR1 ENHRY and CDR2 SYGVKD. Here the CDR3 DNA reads TGTGCCACCGACGACGGACAGGGAAGAGAGACCCAGTACTTC. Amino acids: CATDDGQGRETQYF.

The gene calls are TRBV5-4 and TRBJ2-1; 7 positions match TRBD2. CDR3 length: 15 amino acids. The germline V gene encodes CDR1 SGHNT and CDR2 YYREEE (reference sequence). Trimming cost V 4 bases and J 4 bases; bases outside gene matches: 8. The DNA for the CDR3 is TGTGCCAGCAGCAGCGACGGGGGGAGATACAATGAGCAGTTCTTC. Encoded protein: CASSSDGGRYNEQFF.

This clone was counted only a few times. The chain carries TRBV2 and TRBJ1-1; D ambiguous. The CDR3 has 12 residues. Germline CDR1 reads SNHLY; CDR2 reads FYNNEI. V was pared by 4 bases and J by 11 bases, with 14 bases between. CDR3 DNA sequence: TGTGCCAGCAGTGTGGGTGGAGTCCGGGCTTTCTTT. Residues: CASSVGGVRAFF.

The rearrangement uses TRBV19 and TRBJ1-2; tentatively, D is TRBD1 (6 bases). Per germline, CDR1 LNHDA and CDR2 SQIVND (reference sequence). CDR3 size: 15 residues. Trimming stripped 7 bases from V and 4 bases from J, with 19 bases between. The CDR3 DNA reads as TGTGCCAGTAAAGGTTGGGGGGCCGACGGCTATGGCTACACCTTC. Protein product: CASKGWGADGYGYTF.

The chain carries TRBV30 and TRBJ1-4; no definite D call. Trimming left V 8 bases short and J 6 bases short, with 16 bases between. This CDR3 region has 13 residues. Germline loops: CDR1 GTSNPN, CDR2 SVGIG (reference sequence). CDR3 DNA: TGTGCCGTCCGGTTGGCCGAATATGAAAAACTGTTTTTT. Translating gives CAVRLAEYEKLFF.

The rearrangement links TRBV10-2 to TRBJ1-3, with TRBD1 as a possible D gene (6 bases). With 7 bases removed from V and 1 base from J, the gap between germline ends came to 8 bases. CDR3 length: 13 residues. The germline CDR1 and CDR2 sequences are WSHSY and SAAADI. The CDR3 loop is CASMDSSGNTIYF. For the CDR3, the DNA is TGCGCCAGCATGGACAGTTCTGGAAACACCATATATTTT.

The chain's CDR3 is CASSLGHFNEKLFF. Written as DNA, the CDR3 is TGCGCCAGCAGCTTGGGACATTTTAATGAAAAACTGTTTTTT. This chain uses TRBV5-1 with TRBJ1-4; D gene ambiguous. Germline loops: CDR1 SGHRS, CDR2 YFSETQ. Trimming cost V 0 bases and J 4 bases, with 7 bases left between them. This CDR3 has 14 amino acids. Using reference TRBV5-1 and TRBJ1-4 for the parts outside the CDR3, the full variable domain is KAGVTQTPRYLIKTRGQQVTLSCSPISGHRSVSWYQQTPGQGLQFLFEYFSETQRNKGNFPGRFSGRQFSNSRSEMNVSTLELGDSALYLCASSLGHFNEKLFFGSGTQLSVL.

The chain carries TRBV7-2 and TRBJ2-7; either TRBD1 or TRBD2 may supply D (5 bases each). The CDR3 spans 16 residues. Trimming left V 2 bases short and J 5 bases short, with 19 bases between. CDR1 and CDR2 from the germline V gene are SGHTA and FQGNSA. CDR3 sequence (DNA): TGTGCCAGCAGCTTAAGGTCCAGTGGGGGAATCAACGAGCAGTACTTC. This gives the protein CASSLRSSGGINEQYF.

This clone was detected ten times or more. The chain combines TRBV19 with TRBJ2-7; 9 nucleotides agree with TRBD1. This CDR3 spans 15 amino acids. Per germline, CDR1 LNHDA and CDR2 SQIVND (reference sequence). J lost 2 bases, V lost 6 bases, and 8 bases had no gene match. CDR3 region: CASRPGQGNTYEQYF. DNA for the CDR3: TGTGCCAGTAGGCCCGGACAGGGGAATACCTACGAGCAGTACTTC.

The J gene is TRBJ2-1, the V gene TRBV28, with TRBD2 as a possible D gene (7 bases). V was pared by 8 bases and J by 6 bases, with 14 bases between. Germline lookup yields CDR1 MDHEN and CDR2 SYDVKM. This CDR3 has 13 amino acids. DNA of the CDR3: TGTGCCAGCTGTGACGGGGGGCTCAATGAGCAGTTCTTC. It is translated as CASCDGGLNEQFF.

The CDR3 DNA reads as TGCGCCAGCAGCTCCCAATTAAGTGAGCAGTTCTTC. This translates into CASSSQLSEQFF. The chain recombines TRBV5-1 with TRBJ2-1; the D is unclear. V lost 3 bases and J 9 bases, leaving 10 bases between the germline ends. The CDR3 runs 12 residues. Germline CDR1 SGHRS, CDR2 YFSETQ.

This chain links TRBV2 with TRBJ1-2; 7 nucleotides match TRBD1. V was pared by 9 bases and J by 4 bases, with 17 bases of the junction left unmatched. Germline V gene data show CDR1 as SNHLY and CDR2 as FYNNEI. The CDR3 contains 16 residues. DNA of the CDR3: TGTGCCAGTTCCCCGCAGGGGGACCCCGCGGGCTATGGCTACACCTTC. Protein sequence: CASSPQGDPAGYGYTF.

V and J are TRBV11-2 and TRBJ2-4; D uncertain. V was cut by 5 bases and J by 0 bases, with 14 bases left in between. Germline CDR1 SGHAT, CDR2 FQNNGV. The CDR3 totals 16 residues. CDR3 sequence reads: CASSLTTSGAKNIQYF. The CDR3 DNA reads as TGTGCCAGCAGCCTCACCACCTCTGGAGCCAAAAACATTCAGTACTTC.

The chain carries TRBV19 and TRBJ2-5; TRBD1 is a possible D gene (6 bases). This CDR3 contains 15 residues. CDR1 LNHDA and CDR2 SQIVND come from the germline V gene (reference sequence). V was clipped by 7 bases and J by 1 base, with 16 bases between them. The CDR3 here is CASKGTGLVQETQYF. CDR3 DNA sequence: TGTGCCAGTAAGGGAACAGGGCTTGTCCAAGAGACCCAGTACTTC.

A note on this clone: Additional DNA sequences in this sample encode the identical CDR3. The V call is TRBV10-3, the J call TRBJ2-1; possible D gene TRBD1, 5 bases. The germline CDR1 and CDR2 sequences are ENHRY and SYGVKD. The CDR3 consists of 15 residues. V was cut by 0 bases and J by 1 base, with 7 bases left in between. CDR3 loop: CAISESSGSYNEQFF. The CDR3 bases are TGTGCCATCAGTGAGTCGTCAGGGTCCTACAATGAGCAGTTCTTC.

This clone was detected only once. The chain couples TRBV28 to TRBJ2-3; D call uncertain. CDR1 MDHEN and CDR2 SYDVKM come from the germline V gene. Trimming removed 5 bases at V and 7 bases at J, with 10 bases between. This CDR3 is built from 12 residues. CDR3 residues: CASSTLRYTQYF. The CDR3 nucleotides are TGTGCCAGCAGTACCCTTCGTTATACGCAGTATTTT.

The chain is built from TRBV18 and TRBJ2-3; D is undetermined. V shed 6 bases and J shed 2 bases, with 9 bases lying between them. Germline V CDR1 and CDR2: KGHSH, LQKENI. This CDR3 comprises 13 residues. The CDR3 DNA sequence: TGTGCCAGCTCTCTTAGGGACACAGATACGCAGTATTTT. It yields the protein CASSLRDTDTQYF.

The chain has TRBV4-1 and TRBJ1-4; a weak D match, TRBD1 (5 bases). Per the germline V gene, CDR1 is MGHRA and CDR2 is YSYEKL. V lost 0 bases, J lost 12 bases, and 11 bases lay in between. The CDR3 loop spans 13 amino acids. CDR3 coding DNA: TGCGCCAGCAGCCAAGATCGCCGGGGACAACTGTTTTTT. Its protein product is CASSQDRRGQLFF.